This T cell receptor (beta chain) appears in the sequencing data of a study of T cells after yellow fever vaccination. Production of TCR cDNA was by 5'RACE template switching, which also added a universal primer site and UMIs. TCRdb fed the 5' RACE reads into MiXCR, producing one record per CDR3 protein. The sample lists 450,000 to 600,000 distinct CDR3 sequences; 13% were seen once. Only a few counts were recorded for this clonotype. Its antigen is not identified. General study points: The study re-detected most primary-vaccination clones after the booster (about 96% CD4, just over 85% CD8).

The specimen comprised PBMCs, sampled on the day of the yellow fever booster vaccination. The origin of this receptor is a man aged 25-40 years who received the YFV17D yellow fever vaccine.

The CDR3 is CSAQVHNQPQHF. The DNA for the CDR3 is TGCAGCGCTCAGGTCCACAATCAGCCCCAGCATTTT. The rearrangement uses TRBV29-1 and TRBJ1-5; no reliable D call. The V and J ends lost 7 bases and 3 bases respectively, with 10 bases between them. CDR1 and CDR2 (germline): SQVTM, ANQGSEA. The CDR3 runs to 12 residues.